The 18 T cell receptor beta chains given below trace back to one sample, sequenced in a study of cytomegalovirus exposure and HLA in healthy donors. The PCR employed 60 Vbeta primers together with 13 Jbeta primers. Profiling relied on immunoSEQ multiplex PCR, and the TCRdb table lists in-frame clones only, not all of them. Of under 200,000 clones in the sample, just under 80% were seen once. Sequencing was carried out using PBMCs. These receptors originate from a woman between 50 and 59 years old in good health and CMV-seropositive.

As regards this clone: At one end the junction does not follow the germline gene, possibly because of a read error. The rearrangement joins TRBV19 to TRBJ2-6; 7 bases are a match to TRBD1. CDR1 and CDR2 (germline): LNHDA, SQIVND (reference sequence). The CDR3 covers 17 residues. CDR3 amino acids: CASSARTGYSGANGLTF. The CDR3 DNA is TGTGCCAGTAGTGCACGGACAGGCTACTCTGGGGCCAACGGCCTGACTTTC. Full variable domain (remainder filled in from reference TRBV19 and TRBJ2-6): DGGITQSPKYLFRKEGQNVTLSCEQNLNHDAMYWYRQDPGQGLRLIYYSQIVNDFQKGDIAEGYSVSREKKESFPLTVTSAQKNPTAFYLCASSARTGYSGANGLTFGAGSRLTVL.

This clone appeared a few times. The chain couples TRBV5-6 to TRBJ2-7, with D tentatively TRBD1 (6 bases). Germline lookup yields CDR1 SGHDT and CDR2 YYEEEE. The V and J ends lost 1 base and 2 bases respectively, with 10 bases between them. The CDR3 is 14 amino acids. This CDR3 reads CASSLWGLTYEQYF. The DNA of the CDR3 is TGTGCCAGCAGCTTGTGGGGGCTAACCTACGAGCAGTACTTC.

This clone was detected a few times. This sequence joins TRBV7-2 and TRBJ2-7; a possible D gene is TRBD2 (6 bases). The V and J ends lost 3 bases and 5 bases respectively, with 14 bases between them. Germline values: CDR1 SGHTA, CDR2 FQGNSA. This CDR3 has 14 amino acids. The CDR3 region has the DNA TGTGCCAGCAGCTTCACGGGGACTTGGAACGAGCAGTACTTC. This translates into CASSFTGTWNEQYF.

The chain's CDR3 is CASSGARGNYGYTF. The CDR3 DNA sequence: TGTGCCAGCAGTGGGGCCAGGGGCAACTATGGCTACACCTTC. The V call is TRBV6-5, the J call TRBJ1-2; perhaps TRBD1 as D (6 bases). The CDR3 is 14 residues long. Trimming left V 5 bases short and J 2 bases short, with 12 bases between. CDR1 MNHEY and CDR2 SVGAGI come from the germline V gene.

The rearrangement joins TRBV30 to TRBJ1-1, with 7 bases that match TRBD1. The germline V gene has CDR1 GTSNPN and CDR2 SVGIG (reference sequence). Germline trimming cut 1 base from V and 10 bases from J; bases unmatched to any gene: 3. The length of the CDR3 is 11 residues. CDR3 coding DNA: TGTGCCTGGAGTGGCAGGGGGAGAGCTTTCTTT. Translation: CAWSGRGRAFF.

The chain is built from TRBV19 and TRBJ1-4, with no clear D. Germline V gene lookup returns CDR1 LNHDA and CDR2 SQIVND (reference sequence). V was trimmed by 3 bases and J by 6 bases, leaving 11 bases between them. This CDR3 is 14 amino acids long. CDR3 amino acids: CASSMIDRYEKLFF. DNA of the CDR3: TGTGCCAGTAGTATGATTGATAGATATGAAAAACTGTTTTTT. Full variable domain (remainder filled in from reference TRBV19 and TRBJ1-4): DGGITQSPKYLFRKEGQNVTLSCEQNLNHDAMYWYRQDPGQGLRLIYYSQIVNDFQKGDIAEGYSVSREKKESFPLTVTSAQKNPTAFYLCASSMIDRYEKLFFGSGTQLSVL.

This rearrangement joins TRBV20-1 to TRBJ2-5, with D unresolved. V was clipped by 5 bases and J by 5 bases, with 9 bases between them. In germline, CDR1 is DFQATT, CDR2 SNEGSKA (reference sequence). The length of the CDR3 is 11 residues. CDR3 amino acids: CSAPLAETQYF. The CDR3 region has the DNA TGCAGTGCTCCCCTTGCGGAGACCCAGTACTTC.

V and J are TRBV7-9 and TRBJ1-1, with 8 bases that match TRBD1. Unmatched junction bases numbered 7, after V lost 6 bases and J lost 4 bases. The CDR3 extends over 14 amino acids. CDR1 SEHNR and CDR2 FQNEAQ come from the germline V gene (reference sequence). CDR3 DNA: TGTGCCAGCAGTCAGGGGGCGCCTGGCACTGAAGCTTTCTTT. This gives the protein CASSQGAPGTEAFF.

The chain is built from TRBV5-1 and TRBJ2-5; 9 bases align to TRBD1. This CDR3 region has 14 residues. The J segment lost 2 bases and the V segment lost 4 bases, leaving 3 bases of the junction unmatched. CDR1 and CDR2 (germline): SGHRS, YFSETQ. CDR3 coding DNA: TGCGCCAGCAGCACCGGGACAGGGCAAGAGACCCAGTACTTC. Encoded protein: CASSTGTGQETQYF.

J is TRBJ1-4 and V is TRBV4-3; 9 bases are shared with TRBD1. This CDR3 spans 16 amino acids. Losses at the gene ends were 3 bases for V and 2 bases for J; bases not matched to a gene: 4. Germline V CDR1 and CDR2: LGHNA, YSLEER. In DNA form, the CDR3 reads TGCGCCAGCAGCCAGAACAGGGGGCCGACTAATGAAAAACTGTTTTTT. Its protein is CASSQNRGPTNEKLFF.

The genes are TRBV5-1 and TRBJ2-1, with D perhaps TRBD1 (6 bases). This CDR3 contains 14 residues. Germline V gene data show CDR1 as SGHRS and CDR2 as YFSETQ. V gave up 4 bases and J gave up 13 bases, with 21 bases separating them. In DNA, the CDR3 is TGCGCCAGCAGCCGGGGACCAGGGGAGCCTTTACAGTTCTTC. Translation gives CASSRGPGEPLQFF.

V is TRBV27 and J is TRBJ2-7, with 8 nucleotides matching TRBD1. After removal of 3 bases from V and 3 bases from J, the junction contained 7 bases not matched to a gene. This CDR3 comprises 15 residues. CDR1 is MNHEY, CDR2 SMNVEV, per germline (reference sequence). The CDR3 loop reads CASSFQDRGNYEQYF. CDR3 coding DNA: TGTGCCAGCAGTTTCCAAGACAGGGGTAACTACGAGCAGTACTTC.

V is TRBV27 and J is TRBJ2-5; unclear D gene. The germline V gene encodes CDR1 MNHEY and CDR2 SMNVEV (reference sequence). The ends were cut back, 1 base at V and 3 bases at J, with 12 bases in the middle. This CDR3 has 15 amino acids. The CDR3 reads CASSLFGSIKETQYF. CDR3 nucleotide sequence: TGTGCCAGCAGTTTATTCGGTAGCATAAAAGAGACCCAGTACTTC.

The V gene is TRBV4-3, the J gene TRBJ2-7, with 7 nucleotides matching TRBD2. The CDR3 totals 17 residues. Germline V gives CDR1 LGHNA, CDR2 YSLEER. V gave up 1 base and J gave up 11 bases; unmatched junction bases: 20. The CDR3 reads CASSQAPSGHYPTRKYF. CDR3 DNA: TGCGCCAGCAGCCAAGCCCCTAGCGGTCATTACCCTACGAGGAAGTACTTC.

The chain recombines TRBV5-6 with TRBJ2-3; 7 bases are shared with TRBD2. The V and J ends lost 5 bases and 1 base, in that order; junction bases with no gene match: 7. The V gene's germline CDR1 is SGHDT and CDR2 YYEEEE. The CDR3 runs 15 residues. The CDR3 reads CASRFGTTRTDTQYF. CDR3 coding DNA: TGTGCCAGCAGATTCGGGACTACCCGCACAGATACGCAGTATTTT. Based on the CDR3 plus reference TRBV5-6 and TRBJ2-3, the full variable domain is DAGVTQSPTHLIKTRGQQVTLRCSPKSGHDTVSWYQQALGQGPQFIFQYYEEEERQRGNFPDRFSGHQFPNYSSELNVNALLLGDSALYLCASRFGTTRTDTQYFGPGTRLTVL.

The V call is TRBV7-2, the J call TRBJ2-5, with TRBD2 matching 11 bases. Unmatched junction bases numbered 7, after V lost 3 bases and J lost 4 bases. CDR1 is SGHTA, CDR2 FQGNSA, per germline. This CDR3 has 16 residues. The CDR3 loop is CASSFGSGGAGETQYF. The CDR3 coding sequence is TGTGCCAGCAGCTTCGGTAGCGGGGGGGCGGGAGAGACCCAGTACTTC.

The genes are TRBV18 and TRBJ2-3, with 9 bases identical to TRBD1. V gave up 4 bases and J gave up 3 bases; unmatched junction bases: 11. The CDR3 runs 17 residues. Germline-derived CDR1 and CDR2 are KGHSH and LQKENI. The DNA for the CDR3 is TGTGCCAGCTCACAGATCATACAGGGGGCTTTAACAGATACGCAGTATTTT. It codes for CASSQIIQGALTDTQYF.

V and J are TRBV20-1 and TRBJ1-2; the D is unclear. Germline values: CDR1 DFQATT, CDR2 SNEGSKA (reference sequence). The CDR3 is 11 residues long. V gave up 5 bases and J gave up 8 bases, with 12 bases separating them. CDR3 loop: CSASARLGYTF. CDR3 DNA: TGCAGTGCTTCCGCCAGGTTAGGCTACACCTTC.